One and the same sample provided the 6 T cell receptor beta chains below, sequenced in a study of blood T cell repertoires in COVID-19. Data came from immunoSEQ multiplex PCR; TCRdb stores just in-frame clones and leaves some out. The top ten hold around 6% of the sample, which has roughly 240,000 clones, around 88% seen once. Specimen: peripheral blood. The origin of the receptors is an elderly woman with COVID-19, enrolled during active disease.

V usage is TRBV11-2 and J usage is TRBJ2-4, with 8 nucleotides matching TRBD1. J gave up 0 bases and V 4 bases, and 14 bases lay outside the gene matches. Germline lookup yields CDR1 SGHAT and CDR2 FQNNGV. The length of the CDR3 is 19 residues. This CDR3 reads CASSWTGTGAQLAKNIQYF. DNA for the CDR3: TGTGCCAGCAGCTGGACCGGGACAGGTGCCCAGCTAGCCAAAAACATTCAGTACTTC.

The chain has TRBV30 and TRBJ1-2, with a weak D call TRBD1 (6 bases). From germline, CDR1 is GTSNPN and CDR2 SVGIG (reference sequence). This CDR3 comprises 13 residues. V gave up 4 bases and J gave up 4 bases, with 13 bases separating them. This CDR3 is CAWTDRNLYGYTF. In DNA form, the CDR3 reads TGTGCCTGGACCGACAGGAACCTCTATGGCTACACCTTC.

The chain joins TRBV29-1 to TRBJ2-7, with D perhaps matching TRBD1 (6 bases). V lost 4 bases to trimming and J lost 11 bases, with 15 bases between them. The CDR3 contains 11 residues. From germline, CDR1 is SQVTM and CDR2 ANQGSEA. CDR3 bases: TGCAGCGTTGTTACTAGGGACATCGAGTACGTC. This sequence encodes CSVVTRDIEYV.

V is TRBV2 and J is TRBJ2-2, with 9 bases lining up with TRBD2. The CDR3 is made up of 14 amino acids. With V trimmed by 11 bases and J by 5 bases, 9 bases remained unmatched. Germline loops: CDR1 SNHLY, CDR2 FYNNEI. DNA for the CDR3: TGTGCCTCGAGGGCTAGCGGGGTAACCGGGGAGCTGTTTTTT. Its protein is CASRASGVTGELFF.

V is TRBV5-4 and J is TRBJ2-5, with TRBD2 matching over 14 bases. Unmatched junction bases numbered 9, after V lost 4 bases and J lost 7 bases. The V gene's germline CDR1 is SGHNT and CDR2 YYREEE (reference sequence). This CDR3 comprises 16 residues. This chain's CDR3 is CASSGTSGGSSGTQYF. In DNA, the CDR3 is TGTGCCAGCAGCGGGACTAGCGGGGGCTCTTCGGGGACCCAGTACTTC.

This chain joins TRBV28 and TRBJ1-5; 10 positions agree with TRBD1. Trimming removed 9 bases from V and 5 bases from J; junction bases left unmatched: 7. The CDR3 runs 14 residues. Looked up from germline, CDR1 is MDHEN and CDR2 is SYDVKM. DNA for the CDR3: TGTGCCAGTGTACCCGGGACAGGGGATCAGCCCCAGCATTTT. Its translation: CASVPGTGDQPQHF.